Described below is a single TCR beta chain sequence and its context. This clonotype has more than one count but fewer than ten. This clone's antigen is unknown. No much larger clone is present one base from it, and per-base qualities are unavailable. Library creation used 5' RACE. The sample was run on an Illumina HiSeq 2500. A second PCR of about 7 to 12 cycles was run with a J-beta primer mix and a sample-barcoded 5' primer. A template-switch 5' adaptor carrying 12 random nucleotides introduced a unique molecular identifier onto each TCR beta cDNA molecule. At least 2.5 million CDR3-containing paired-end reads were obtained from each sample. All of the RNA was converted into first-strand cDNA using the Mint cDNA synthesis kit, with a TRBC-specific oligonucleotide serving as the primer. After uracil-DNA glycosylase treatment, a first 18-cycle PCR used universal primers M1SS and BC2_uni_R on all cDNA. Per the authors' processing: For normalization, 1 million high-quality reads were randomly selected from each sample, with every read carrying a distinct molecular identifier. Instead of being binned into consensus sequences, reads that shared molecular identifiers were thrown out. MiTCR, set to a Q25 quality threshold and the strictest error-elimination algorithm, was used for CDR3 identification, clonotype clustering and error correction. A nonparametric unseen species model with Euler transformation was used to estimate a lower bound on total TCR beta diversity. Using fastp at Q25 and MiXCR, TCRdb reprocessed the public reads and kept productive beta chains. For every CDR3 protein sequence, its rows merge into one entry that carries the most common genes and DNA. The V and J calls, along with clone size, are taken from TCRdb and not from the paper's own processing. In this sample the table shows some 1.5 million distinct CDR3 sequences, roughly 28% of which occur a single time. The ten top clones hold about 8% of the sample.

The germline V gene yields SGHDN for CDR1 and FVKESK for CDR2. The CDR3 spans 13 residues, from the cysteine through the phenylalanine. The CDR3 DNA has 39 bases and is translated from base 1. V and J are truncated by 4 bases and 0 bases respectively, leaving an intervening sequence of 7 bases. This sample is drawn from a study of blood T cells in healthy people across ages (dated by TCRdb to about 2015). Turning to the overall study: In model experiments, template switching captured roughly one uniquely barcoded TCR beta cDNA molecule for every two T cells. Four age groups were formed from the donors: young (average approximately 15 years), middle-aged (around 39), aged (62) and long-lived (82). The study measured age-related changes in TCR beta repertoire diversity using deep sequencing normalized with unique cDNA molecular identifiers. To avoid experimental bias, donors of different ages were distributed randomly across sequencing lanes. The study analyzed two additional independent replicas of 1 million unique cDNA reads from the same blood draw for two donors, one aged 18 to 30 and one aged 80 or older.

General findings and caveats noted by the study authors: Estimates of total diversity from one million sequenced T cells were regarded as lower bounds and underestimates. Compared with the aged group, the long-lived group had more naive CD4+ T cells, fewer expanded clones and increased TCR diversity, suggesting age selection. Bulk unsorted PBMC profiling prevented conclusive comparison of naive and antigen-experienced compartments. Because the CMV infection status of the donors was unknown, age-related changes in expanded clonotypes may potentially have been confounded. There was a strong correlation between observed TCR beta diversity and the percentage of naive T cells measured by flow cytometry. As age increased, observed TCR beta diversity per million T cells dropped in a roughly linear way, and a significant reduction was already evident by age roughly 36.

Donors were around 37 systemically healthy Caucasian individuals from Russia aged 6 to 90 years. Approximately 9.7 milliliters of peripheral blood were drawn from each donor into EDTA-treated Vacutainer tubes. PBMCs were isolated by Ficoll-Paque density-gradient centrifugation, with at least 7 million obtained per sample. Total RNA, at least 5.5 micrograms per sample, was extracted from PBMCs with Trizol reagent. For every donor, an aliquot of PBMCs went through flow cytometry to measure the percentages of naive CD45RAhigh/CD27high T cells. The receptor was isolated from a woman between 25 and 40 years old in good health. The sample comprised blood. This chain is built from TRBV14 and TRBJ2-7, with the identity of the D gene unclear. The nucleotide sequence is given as TGTGCCAGCAGCCCATTACACTCCTACGAGCAGTACTTC. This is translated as CASSPLHSYEQYF.